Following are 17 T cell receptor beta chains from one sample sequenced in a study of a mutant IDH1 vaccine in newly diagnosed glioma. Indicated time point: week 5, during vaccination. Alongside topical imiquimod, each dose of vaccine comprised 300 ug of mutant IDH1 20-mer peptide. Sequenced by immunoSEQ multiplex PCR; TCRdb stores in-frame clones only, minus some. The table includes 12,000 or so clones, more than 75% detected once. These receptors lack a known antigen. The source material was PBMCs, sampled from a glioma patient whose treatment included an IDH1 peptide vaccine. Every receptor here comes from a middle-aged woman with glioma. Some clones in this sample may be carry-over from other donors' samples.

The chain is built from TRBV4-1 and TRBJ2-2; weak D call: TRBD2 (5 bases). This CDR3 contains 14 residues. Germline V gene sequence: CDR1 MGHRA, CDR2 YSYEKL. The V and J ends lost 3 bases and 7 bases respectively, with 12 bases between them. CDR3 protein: CASSQNPRDGELFF. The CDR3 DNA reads TGCGCCAGCAGCCAGAACCCGAGGGACGGGGAGCTGTTTTTT.

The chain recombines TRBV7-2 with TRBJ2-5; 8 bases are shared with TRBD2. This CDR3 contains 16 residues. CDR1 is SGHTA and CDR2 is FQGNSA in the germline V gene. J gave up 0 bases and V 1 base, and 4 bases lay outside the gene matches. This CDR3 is CASSLDLAGNQETQYF. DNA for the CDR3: TGTGCCAGCAGCTTAGATTTAGCGGGGAACCAAGAGACCCAGTACTTC.

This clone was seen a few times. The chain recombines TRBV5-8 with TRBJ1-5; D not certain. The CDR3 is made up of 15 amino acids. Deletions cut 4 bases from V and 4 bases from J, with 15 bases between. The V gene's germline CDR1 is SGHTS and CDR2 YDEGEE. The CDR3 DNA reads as TGTGCCAGCAGCCACGACATGTCAGGAAATCAGCCCCAGCATTTT. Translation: CASSHDMSGNQPQHF.

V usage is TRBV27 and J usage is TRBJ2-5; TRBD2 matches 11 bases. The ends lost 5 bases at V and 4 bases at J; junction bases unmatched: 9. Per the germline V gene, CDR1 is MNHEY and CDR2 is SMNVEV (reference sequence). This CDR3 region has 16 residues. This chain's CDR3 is CASSTSTSGVGETQYF. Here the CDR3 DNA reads TGTGCCAGCAGTACCTCGACTAGCGGGGTAGGAGAGACCCAGTACTTC.

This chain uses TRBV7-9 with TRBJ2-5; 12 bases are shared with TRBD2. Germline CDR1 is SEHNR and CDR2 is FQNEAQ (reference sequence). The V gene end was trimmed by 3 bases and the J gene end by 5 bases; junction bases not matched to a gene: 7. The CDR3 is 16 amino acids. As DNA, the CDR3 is TGTGCCAGCAGCTTCCTGACTAGCGGGAGACGGGAGACCCAGTACTTC. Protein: CASSFLTSGRRETQYF.

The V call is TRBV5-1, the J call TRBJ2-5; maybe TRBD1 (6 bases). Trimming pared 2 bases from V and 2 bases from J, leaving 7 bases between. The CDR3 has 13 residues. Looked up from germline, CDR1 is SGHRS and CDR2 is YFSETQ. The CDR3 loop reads CASSFQGQETQYF. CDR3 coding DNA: TGCGCCAGCAGCTTTCAGGGGCAAGAGACCCAGTACTTC.

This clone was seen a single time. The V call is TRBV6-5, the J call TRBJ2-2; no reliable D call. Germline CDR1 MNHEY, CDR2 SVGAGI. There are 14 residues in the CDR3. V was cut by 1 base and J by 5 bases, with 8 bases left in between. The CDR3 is CASSYYQDTGELFF. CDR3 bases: TGTGCCAGCAGTTACTATCAGGATACCGGGGAGCTGTTTTTT.

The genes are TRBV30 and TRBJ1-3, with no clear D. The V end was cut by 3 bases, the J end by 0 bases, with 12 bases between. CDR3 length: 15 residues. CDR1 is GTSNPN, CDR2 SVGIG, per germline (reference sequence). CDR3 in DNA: TGTGCCTGGAGCGATGGACGAGACTCTGGAAACACCATATATTTT. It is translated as CAWSDGRDSGNTIYF.

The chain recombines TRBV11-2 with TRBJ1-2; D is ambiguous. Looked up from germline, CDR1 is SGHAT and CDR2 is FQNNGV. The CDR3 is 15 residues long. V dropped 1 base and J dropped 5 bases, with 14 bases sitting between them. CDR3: CASSLGGGGWYGYTF. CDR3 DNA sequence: TGTGCCAGCAGCTTAGGAGGTGGCGGTTGGTATGGCTACACCTTC.

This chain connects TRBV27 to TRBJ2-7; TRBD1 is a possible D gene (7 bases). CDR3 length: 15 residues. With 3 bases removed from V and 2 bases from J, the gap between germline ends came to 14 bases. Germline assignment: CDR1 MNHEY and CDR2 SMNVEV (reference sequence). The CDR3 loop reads CASSFVQGGPYEQYF. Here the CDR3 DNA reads TGTGCCAGCAGTTTTGTCCAGGGGGGTCCCTACGAGCAGTACTTC.

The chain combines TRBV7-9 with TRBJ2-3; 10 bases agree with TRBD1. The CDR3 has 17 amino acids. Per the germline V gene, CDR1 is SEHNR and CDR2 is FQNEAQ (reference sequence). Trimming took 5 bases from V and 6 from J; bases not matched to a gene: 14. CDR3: CASSRGGATGGLDTQYF. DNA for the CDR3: TGTGCCAGCAGCCGGGGCGGGGCGACAGGGGGCTTGGATACGCAGTATTTT.

In DNA form, the CDR3 reads TGTGCCTGGAGTGTAGGTGGCTTGGGGGAGCAGTTCTTC. Translating gives CAWSVGGLGEQFF. The chain employs TRBV30 and TRBJ2-1; no clear D gene. CDR1 and CDR2 from the germline V gene are GTSNPN and SVGIG (reference sequence). Trimming removed 0 bases at V and 10 bases at J, with 13 bases between. This CDR3 is 13 amino acids long.

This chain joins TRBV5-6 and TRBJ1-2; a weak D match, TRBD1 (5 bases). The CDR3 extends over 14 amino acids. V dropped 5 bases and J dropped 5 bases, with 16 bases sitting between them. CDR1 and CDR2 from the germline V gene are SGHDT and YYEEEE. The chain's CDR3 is CASSTTGRTYGYTF. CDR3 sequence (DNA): TGTGCCAGCAGTACAACGGGACGAACATATGGCTACACCTTC. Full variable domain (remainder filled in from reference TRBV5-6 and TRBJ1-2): DAGVTQSPTHLIKTRGQQVTLRCSPKSGHDTVSWYQQALGQGPQFIFQYYEEEERQRGNFPDRFSGHQFPNYSSELNVNALLLGDSALYLCASSTTGRTYGYTFGSGTRLTVV.

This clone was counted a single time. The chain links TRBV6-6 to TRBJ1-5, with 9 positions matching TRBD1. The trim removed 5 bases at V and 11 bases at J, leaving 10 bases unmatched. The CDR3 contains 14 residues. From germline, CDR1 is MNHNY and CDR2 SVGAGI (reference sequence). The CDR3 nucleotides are TGTGCCAGCAGTCCGGACAGGGGACCCTCGGCCCAGCATTTT. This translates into CASSPDRGPSAQHF.

CDR3 amino acids: CASSFGQKETQYF. The DNA for the CDR3 is TGTGCCAGCTCATTCGGACAGAAAGAGACCCAGTACTTC. J is TRBJ2-5 and V is TRBV18; D may be TRBD1 (6 bases). CDR3 length: 13 amino acids. Germline loops: CDR1 KGHSH, CDR2 LQKENI. The V gene lost 5 bases and the J gene lost 3 bases, with 10 bases spanning the gap.

CDR3 amino acids: CASSLDFNVGAFF. The CDR3 DNA is TGCGCCAGCAGCTTGGACTTCAACGTTGGGGCTTTCTTT. The rearrangement joins TRBV5-1 to TRBJ1-1; D remains ambiguous. Trimming removed 0 bases from V and 11 bases from J, with 14 bases in between. CDR3 length: 13 amino acids. Germline V gene sequence: CDR1 SGHRS, CDR2 YFSETQ.

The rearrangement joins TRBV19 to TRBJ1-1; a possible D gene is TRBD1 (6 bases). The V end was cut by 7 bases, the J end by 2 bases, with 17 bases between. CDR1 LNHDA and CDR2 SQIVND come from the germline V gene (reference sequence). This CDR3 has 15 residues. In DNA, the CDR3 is TGTGCCAGTACCCTGACACAGGGAGGAAACACTGAAGCTTTCTTT. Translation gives CASTLTQGGNTEAFF. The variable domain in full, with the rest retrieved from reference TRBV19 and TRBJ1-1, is DGGITQSPKYLFRKEGQNVTLSCEQNLNHDAMYWYRQDPGQGLRLIYYSQIVNDFQKGDIAEGYSVSREKKESFPLTVTSAQKNPTAFYLCASTLTQGGNTEAFFGQGTRLTVV.